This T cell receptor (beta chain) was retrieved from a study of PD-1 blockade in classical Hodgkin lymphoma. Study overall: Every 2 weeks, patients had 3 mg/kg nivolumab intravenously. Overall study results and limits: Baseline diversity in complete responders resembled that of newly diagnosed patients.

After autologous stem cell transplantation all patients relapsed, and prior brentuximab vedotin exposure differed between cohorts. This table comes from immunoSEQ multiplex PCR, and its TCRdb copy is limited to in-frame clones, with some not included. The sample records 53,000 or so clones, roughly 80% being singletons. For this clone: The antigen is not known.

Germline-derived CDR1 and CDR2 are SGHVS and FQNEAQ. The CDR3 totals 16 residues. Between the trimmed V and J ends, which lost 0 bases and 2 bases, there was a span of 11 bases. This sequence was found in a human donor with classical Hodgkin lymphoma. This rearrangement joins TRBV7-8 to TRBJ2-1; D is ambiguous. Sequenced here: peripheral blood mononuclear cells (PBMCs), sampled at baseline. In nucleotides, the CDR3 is TGTGCCAGCAGCTTAGCCTCTTTCTTCCCCTACAATGAGCAGTTCTTC. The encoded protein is CASSLASFFPYNEQFF.